The T cell receptor (beta chain) under discussion was sequenced for a study of blood T cell repertoires in COVID-19. Study-level information: Italy, Spain and the United States were the sources of the convalescent and acute COVID-19 samples. Sample material is recorded as cDNA or gDNA derived from T cells, B-cell-depleted T cells, or PBMCs.

The CDR3 has 14 amino acids. V lost 5 bases and J lost 5, with 14 bases in between. The germline CDR1 and CDR2 sequences are MNHEY and SVGEGT. This clone was recorded once. Adults between about 18 and 95 years of age took part from about 24 US areas. Original methodology: Nucleated cell counts were estimated from reference gene primer amplification. Method: immunoSEQ multiplex PCR; TCRdb's copy keeps in-frame clones and lacks some. V, J and clone size are taken as reported in that table, and D and trimming were inferred from the DNA itself. The sample has 200,000 to 250,000 clones; 82% are singletons. The receptor comes from an older woman who had recovered from COVID-19. This chain joins TRBV6-2 or TRBV6-3 and TRBJ2-3, with D perhaps TRBD2 (7 bases). Sequencing was done on a sample of PBMCs or T cells enriched from blood (not recorded which). The CDR3 DNA reads TGTGCCAGCAGTAGGGGGGGGTTTGGAGATACGCAGTATTTT. It translates to CASSRGGFGDTQYF.